The 9 T cell receptor beta chains presented below share a single source sample, sequenced in a study of the immune and genomic landscape of osteosarcoma. Sequenced by immunoSEQ multiplex PCR; TCRdb stores in-frame clones only, minus some. The sample lists about 2,800 clones; roughly three quarters were seen once. Sequencing was performed on metastatic tumor tissue from the lung. The origin of the receptors is a woman aged 18-30 years with osteosarcoma.

This clone was detected once. The chain carries TRBV6-1 and TRBJ1-4; D is unresolved. Germline loops: CDR1 MNHNS, CDR2 SASEGT. V was pared by 7 bases and J by 8 bases, with 14 bases between. The CDR3 has 13 amino acids. CDR3 residues: CASTSQQEEKLFF. The CDR3 DNA is TGTGCCAGCACCAGCCAGCAAGAAGAAAAACTGTTTTTT.

This chain joins TRBV7-8 and TRBJ1-2; 8 nucleotides line up with TRBD1. CDR1 is SGHVS, CDR2 FQNEAQ, per germline. CDR3 size: 15 residues. After removal of 1 base from V and 3 bases from J, the junction contained 4 bases not matched to a gene. The CDR3 nucleotides read TGTGCCAGCAGCTTAGGGACAGGGCGAGACTATGGCTACACCTTC. Translated: CASSLGTGRDYGYTF.

This clone has more than one count but fewer than ten. The chain has TRBV30 and TRBJ1-4, with a weak D call TRBD1 (5 bases). There are 15 residues in the CDR3. V lost 2 bases and J lost 16, with 26 bases in between. Germline V gene data show CDR1 as GTSNPN and CDR2 as SVGIG (reference sequence). The CDR3 DNA reads TGTGCCTGGAGTCTCACAGGTCTTATCACAGGCCCCGGGTTTTTT. Amino acids: CAWSLTGLITGPGFF.

The rearrangement joins TRBV5-6 to TRBJ2-5; 7 bases align to TRBD2. This CDR3 region has 15 residues. Germline-derived CDR1 and CDR2 are SGHDT and YYEEEE. V dropped 4 bases and J dropped 7; count of bases not matched to a gene: 13. The DNA of the CDR3 is TGTGCCAGCAGCCAGCGACTAGCCCAAGGGACGACCCAGTACTTC. The encoded protein is CASSQRLAQGTTQYF.

The chain combines TRBV7-7 with TRBJ2-5, with TRBD2 matching 9 bases. Per the germline V gene, CDR1 is SSHAT and CDR2 is FNYEAQ (reference sequence). The V and J ends lost 1 base and 4 bases, in that order; junction bases with no gene match: 1. This CDR3 is 14 amino acids long. This CDR3 is CASSLGTSAETQYF. The CDR3, as DNA: TGTGCCAGCAGCTTAGGGACTAGCGCAGAGACCCAGTACTTC.

This rearrangement joins TRBV5-4 to TRBJ1-6; D call uncertain. This CDR3 has 15 amino acids. V shed 2 bases and J shed 5 bases, with 11 bases lying between them. Germline V gene data show CDR1 as SGHNT and CDR2 as YYREEE (reference sequence). CDR3 sequence: CASSFGRTNNSPLHF. CDR3 sequence (DNA): TGTGCCAGCAGCTTCGGCCGGACTAATAATTCACCCCTCCACTTT.

This clone turned up a few times. The chain is built from TRBV27 and TRBJ2-1; D not resolved. CDR3 size: 16 residues. Trimming took off 0 bases at V and 4 bases at J, with 13 bases between the two ends. CDR1 MNHEY and CDR2 SMNVEV come from the germline V gene (reference sequence). CDR3 DNA: TGTGCCAGCAGTTTATCGATAAGGTCAGCTTACAATGAGCAGTTCTTC. Its protein is CASSLSIRSAYNEQFF.

The V call is TRBV10-1, the J call TRBJ2-3; possible D gene TRBD1, 5 bases. V lost 4 bases and J 1 base, leaving 9 bases between the germline ends. Germline V gives CDR1 WNHNN, CDR2 SYGVQD (reference sequence). CDR3 size: 14 residues. As DNA, the CDR3 is TGCGCCAGCAGTGGACGCAGGGGCACAGATACGCAGTATTTT. It specifies CASSGRRGTDTQYF.

The chain employs TRBV5-4 and TRBJ2-7, with 11 bases fitting TRBD1. Losses at the gene ends were 2 bases for V and 6 bases for J; bases not matched to a gene: 4. CDR3 length equals 14 residues. Germline lookup yields CDR1 SGHNT and CDR2 YYREEE (reference sequence). The CDR3 DNA follows: TGTGCCAGCAGCTTTGGGACAGGGGGTCCCGAGCAGTACTTC. It specifies CASSFGTGGPEQYF.